This TCR beta chain was recovered during a study of control samples from healthy donors and cancer patients. Sequencing used immunoSEQ multiplex PCR; TCRdb keeps in-frame clones, though not all of them. The sample has approximately 120,000 clones; around 92% are singletons. Specimen: PBMCs. The TCR originated in a man older than 75 with head and neck cancer.

Here the CDR3 DNA reads TGTGCCAGCAGCAATCATCAACAGGGGGCGTTGGGCAATCAGCCCCAGCATTTT. Translated, it gives CASSNHQQGALGNQPQHF. This chain links TRBV7-9 with TRBJ1-5; TRBD1 matches 9 bases. The CDR3 runs to 18 residues. The V gene end was trimmed by 5 bases and the J gene end by 2 bases; junction bases not matched to a gene: 13. Germline loops: CDR1 SEHNR, CDR2 FQNEAQ (reference sequence).